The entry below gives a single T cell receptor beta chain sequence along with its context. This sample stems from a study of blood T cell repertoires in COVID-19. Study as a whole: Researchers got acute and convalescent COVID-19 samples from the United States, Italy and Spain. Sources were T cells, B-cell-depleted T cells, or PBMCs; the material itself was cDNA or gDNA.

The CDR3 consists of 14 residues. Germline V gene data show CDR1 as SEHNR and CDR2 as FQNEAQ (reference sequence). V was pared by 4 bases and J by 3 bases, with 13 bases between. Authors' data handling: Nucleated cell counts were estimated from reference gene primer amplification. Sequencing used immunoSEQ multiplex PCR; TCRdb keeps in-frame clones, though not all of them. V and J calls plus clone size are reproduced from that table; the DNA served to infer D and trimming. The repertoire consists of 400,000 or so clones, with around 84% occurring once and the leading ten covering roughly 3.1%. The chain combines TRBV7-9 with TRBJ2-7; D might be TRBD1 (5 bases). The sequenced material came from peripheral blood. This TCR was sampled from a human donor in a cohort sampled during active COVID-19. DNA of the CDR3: TGTGCCAGCAGCTCAGGGCAAAATAACTACGAGCAGTACTTC. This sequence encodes CASSSGQNNYEQYF.